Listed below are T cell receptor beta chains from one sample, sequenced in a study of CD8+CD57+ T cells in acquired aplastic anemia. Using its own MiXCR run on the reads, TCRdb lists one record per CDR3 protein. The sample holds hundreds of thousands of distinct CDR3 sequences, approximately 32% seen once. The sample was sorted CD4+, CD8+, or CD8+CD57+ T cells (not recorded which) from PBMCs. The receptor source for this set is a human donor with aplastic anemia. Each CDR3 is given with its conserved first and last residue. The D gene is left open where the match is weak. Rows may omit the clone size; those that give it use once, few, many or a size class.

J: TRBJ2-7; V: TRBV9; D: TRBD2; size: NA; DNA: TGTGCCAGCAGCGTACTAGCGGGGGGGACCACAACCTCTTACGAGCAGTACTTC; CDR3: CASSVLAGGTTTSYEQYF
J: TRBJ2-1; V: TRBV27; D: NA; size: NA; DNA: TGTGCCAGCCAGGCACGAGGGGATGAGCAGTTCTTC; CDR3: CASQARGDEQFF
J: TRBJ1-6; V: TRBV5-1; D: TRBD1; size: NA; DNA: TGCGCCAGCAGGCATAGGACAGGGCAAGCCTATAGTTCACCCCTCCACTTT; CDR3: CASRHRTGQAYSSPLHF
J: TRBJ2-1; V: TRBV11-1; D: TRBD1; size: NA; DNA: TGTGCCAGCAGCACGACAGGGTCTTTAGGCGATGAGCAGTTCTTC; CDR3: CASSTTGSLGDEQFF
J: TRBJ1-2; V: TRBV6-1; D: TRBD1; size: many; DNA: TGTGCCAGCCGCTCGGCAGGGGGCGAGGGCTATGGCTACACCTTC; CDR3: CASRSAGGEGYGYTF
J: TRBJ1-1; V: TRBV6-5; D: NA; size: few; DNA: TGTGCCAGCAGTAAGACAGAGACTGAAGCTTTCTTT; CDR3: CASSKTETEAFF
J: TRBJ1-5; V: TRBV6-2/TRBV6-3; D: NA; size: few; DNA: TGTGCCAGCACCCTTAACTCTGATCAGCCCCAGCATTTT; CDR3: CASTLNSDQPQHF
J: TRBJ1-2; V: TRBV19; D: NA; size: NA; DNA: TGTGCCAGTAGTTTGGGGCCGCCATCTGGCTACACCTTC; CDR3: CASSLGPPSGYTF
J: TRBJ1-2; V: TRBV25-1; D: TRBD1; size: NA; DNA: TGTGCCAGCAGTGACTCGACAGGGGGCGAAGGCTACACCTTC; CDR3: CASSDSTGGEGYTF
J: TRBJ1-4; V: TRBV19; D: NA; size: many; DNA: TGTGCCAGTAGTCATAAAGGGGGTCAACTGTTTTTT; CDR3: CASSHKGGQLFF
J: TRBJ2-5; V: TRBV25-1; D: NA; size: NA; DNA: TGTGCCAGCAGTGAGTCTTCACATAAAGAGTCCCAGTACTTC; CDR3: CASSESSHKESQYF
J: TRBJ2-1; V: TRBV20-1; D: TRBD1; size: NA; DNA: TGCAGTGCTAGAGGGCTGACAGGGGGCTACAATGAGCAGTTCTTC; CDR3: CSARGLTGGYNEQFF
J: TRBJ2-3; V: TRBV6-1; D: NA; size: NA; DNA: TGTGCCAGCTCTACAGGCACAGATACGCAGTATTTT; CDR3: CASSTGTDTQYF
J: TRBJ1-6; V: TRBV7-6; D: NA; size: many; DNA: TGTGCCAGCAGCCCCAGCTCCTATAATTCACCCCTCCACTTT; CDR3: CASSPSSYNSPLHF
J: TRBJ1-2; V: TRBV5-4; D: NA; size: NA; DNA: TGTGCCAGCGGTGATAAGACAGAGTACTATGGCTGCACCTTC; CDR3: CASGDKTEYYGCTF
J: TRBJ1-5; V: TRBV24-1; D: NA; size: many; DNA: TGTGCCACCAGCCAGGGACTTTATCAGCCCCAGCATTTT; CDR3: CATSQGLYQPQHF
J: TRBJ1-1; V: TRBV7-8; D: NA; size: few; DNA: TGTGCCAGCAGCTCGGCGGCTGAAGCTTTCTTT; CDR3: CASSSAAEAFF
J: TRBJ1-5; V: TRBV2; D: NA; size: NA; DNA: TGTGCCAGCAGTGATCGTTTGAATCAGCCCCAGCATTTT; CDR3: CASSDRLNQPQHF
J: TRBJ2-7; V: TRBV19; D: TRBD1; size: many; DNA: TGTGCCAGTAGTACAACCGGGACAGGGTCTAACCTCCAGTACTTC; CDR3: CASSTTGTGSNLQYF
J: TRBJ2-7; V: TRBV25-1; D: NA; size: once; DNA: TGTGCCAGCAGAACAGAGGGATACAGGTGGAAACCCTACGAGCAGTACTTC; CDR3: CASRTEGYRWKPYEQYF
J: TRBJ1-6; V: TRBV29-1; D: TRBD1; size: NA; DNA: TGCAGCTCATACCCGGGACAGGATAATTCACCCCTCCACTTT; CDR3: CSSYPGQDNSPLHF
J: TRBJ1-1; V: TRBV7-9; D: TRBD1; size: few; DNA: TGTGCCAGCAGAGGAACAGGGGGCGACACTGAAGCTTTCTTT; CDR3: CASRGTGGDTEAFF
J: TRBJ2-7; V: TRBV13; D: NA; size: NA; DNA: TGTGCCAGCAGCTTAGTTCCGGTAGGGGCAGCTTTCTACGAGCAGTACTTC; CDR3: CASSLVPVGAAFYEQYF
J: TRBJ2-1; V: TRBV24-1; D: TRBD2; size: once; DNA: TGTGCCACCGTCGGGACTACCACCCCAGGGGAGCAGTTCTTC; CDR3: CATVGTTTPGEQFF
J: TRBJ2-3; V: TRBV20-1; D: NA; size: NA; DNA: TGCAGTGCTGACGAGGGGGGGACAGATACGCAGTATTTT; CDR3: CSADEGGTDTQYF
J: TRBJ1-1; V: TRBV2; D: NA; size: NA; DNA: TGTGCCAGCAGTGTCTTGGGCATGAACACTGAAGCTTTCTTT; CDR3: CASSVLGMNTEAFF
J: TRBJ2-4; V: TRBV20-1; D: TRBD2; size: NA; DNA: TGCAGTGCTAGGGGGACTAGCGGCAACAAAAACATTCAGTACTTC; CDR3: CSARGTSGNKNIQYF
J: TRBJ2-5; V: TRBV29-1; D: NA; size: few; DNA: TGCAGCGTTGCCACGGGTTTCCAAGAGACCCAGTACTTC; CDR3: CSVATGFQETQYF
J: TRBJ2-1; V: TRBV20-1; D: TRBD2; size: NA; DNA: TGCAGTGCTAGAGATGAATCTAGCGGGAGGGGGTACAATGAGCAGTTCTTC; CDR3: CSARDESSGRGYNEQFF
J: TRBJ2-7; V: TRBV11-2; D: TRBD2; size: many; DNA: TGTGCCAGCAGGATACTAGCGGGGCCAGCCTACGAGCAGTACTTC; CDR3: CASRILAGPAYEQYF
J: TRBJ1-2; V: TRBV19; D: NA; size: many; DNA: TGTGCCAGTACGACCCGGGGGTTCGCTGGCTATGGCTACACCTTC; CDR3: CASTTRGFAGYGYTF
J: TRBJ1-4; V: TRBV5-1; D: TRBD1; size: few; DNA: TGCGCCAGCAGCCCGACCGGGACAGGGAATGAAAAACTGTTTTTT; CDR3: CASSPTGTGNEKLFF
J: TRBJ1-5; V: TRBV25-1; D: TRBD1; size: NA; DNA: TGTGCCAGCAGATCCGTACCCTTTACAGGGGATTATAGCAATCAGCCCCAGCATTTT; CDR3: CASRSVPFTGDYSNQPQHF
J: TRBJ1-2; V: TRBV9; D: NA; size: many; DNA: TGTGCCAGCAGCGTCTTAAGGCAGCGCTATGGCTACACCTTC; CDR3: CASSVLRQRYGYTF
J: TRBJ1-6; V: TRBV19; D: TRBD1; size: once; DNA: TGTGCCAGTAGTATACAGGGGGCTTCACCCCTCCACTTT; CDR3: CASSIQGASPLHF
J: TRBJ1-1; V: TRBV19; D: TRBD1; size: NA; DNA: TGTGCCAGTAGACGTGGACAGGGGGAAGCCACTGAAGCTTTCTTT; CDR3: CASRRGQGEATEAFF
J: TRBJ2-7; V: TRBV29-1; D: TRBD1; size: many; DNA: TGCAGCGGGACAGGGCCCTACGAGCAGTACTTC; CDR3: CSGTGPYEQYF